This paragraph covers one T cell receptor beta chain sequence. Antigen unknown. This sample was included in a study of cytomegalovirus exposure and HLA in healthy donors. Study-wide findings and caveats: Roughly uniform sequencing depth across donors was assumed, possibly incorrectly. For most subjects, TCR beta sequences were reported to predict HLA-A and HLA-B alleles with accuracy. CMV serostatus was the sole immune exposure data available.

Researchers ran the PCR with 60 Vbeta and 13 Jbeta primers. Only in-frame clones appear in the TCRdb table, and some are missing; sequencing was by immunoSEQ multiplex PCR. The sample includes 70,000 or so clones. The CDR3 extends over 15 amino acids. V lost 3 bases to trimming and J lost 6 bases; unmatched junction nucleotides: 7. From germline, CDR1 is MNHEY and CDR2 SMNVEV (reference sequence). This TCR was sampled from a female donor in good health and CMV-seropositive. The sample consisted of PBMCs. The genes are TRBV27 and TRBJ1-1; 10 nucleotides match TRBD1. CDR3 nucleotides: TGTGCCAGCAGTTTCCTAGGACAGGGGGTGGCTGAAGCTTTCTTT. This codes for CASSFLGQGVAEAFF.